These 29 T cell receptor beta chains were all obtained from the same sample, sequenced in a study of T cells after yellow fever vaccination. TCRdb reprocessed the 5' RACE reads via MiXCR and lists one record per CDR3 protein. Here the sample spans about 370,000 distinct CDR3 sequences, about 9.9% being singletons. This specimen was PBMCs, taken on the day of the first yellow fever vaccination. The source is a man in his late teens or twenties who received the YFV17D yellow fever vaccine.

This clonotype has a handful of counts. The V and J genes are TRBV29-1 and TRBJ1-2; D is perhaps TRBD1 (6 bases). V was cut by 8 bases and J by 3 bases, with 10 bases left in between. The V gene's germline CDR1 is SQVTM and CDR2 ANQGSEA. The CDR3 runs 11 residues. CDR3 nucleotide sequence: TGCAGCATCAACAGGGACTATGGCTACACCTTC. Encoded protein: CSINRDYGYTF. Full variable domain (rest looked up from reference TRBV29-1 and TRBJ1-2): SAVISQKPSRDICQRGTSLTIQCQVDSQVTMMFWYRQQPGQSLTLIATANQGSEATYESGFVIDKFPISRPNLTFSTLTVSNMSPEDSSIYLCSINRDYGYTFGSGTRLTVV.

This clonotype showed up just a few times. J is TRBJ2-5 and V is TRBV18, with D tentatively TRBD1 (5 bases). The CDR3 spans 14 residues. Germline loops: CDR1 KGHSH, CDR2 LQKENI. V was trimmed by 2 bases and J by 2 bases, leaving 9 bases between them. The DNA of the CDR3 is TGTGCCAGCTCACCAAAGGACATTCAAGAGACCCAGTACTTC. This sequence encodes CASSPKDIQETQYF.

This clonotype appeared a few times. The chain recombines TRBV11-2 with TRBJ2-1; TRBD2 might be the D (6 bases). This CDR3 region has 15 residues. Germline CDR1 reads SGHAT; CDR2 reads FQNNGV. V was shortened by 5 bases and J by 4 bases, with 15 bases between the two germline ends. CDR3 region: CASSGYRGRYNEQFF. In DNA, the CDR3 is TGTGCCAGCAGCGGTTATCGGGGGAGGTACAATGAGCAGTTCTTC.

The CDR3 region is CASSQSGGSGSYNEQFF. The CDR3 DNA is TGTGCCAGCAGCCAGAGCGGGGGGTCAGGTTCCTACAATGAGCAGTTCTTC. The chain links TRBV7-2 to TRBJ2-1; the match to TRBD2 covers 9 bases. The CDR3 consists of 17 residues. Germline V gene sequence: CDR1 SGHTA, CDR2 FQGNSA. V shed 5 bases, J shed 1 base, and the junction held 9 bases outside the gene matches.

The chain joins TRBV2 to TRBJ2-2; TRBD2 is a possible D gene (6 bases). There are 14 residues in the CDR3. The germline V gene encodes CDR1 SNHLY and CDR2 FYNNEI. Trimming removed 7 bases from V and 5 bases from J, with 14 bases in between. As DNA, the CDR3 is TGTGCCAGCACGGAGGGGCTCTTGACCGGGGAGCTGTTTTTT. Translation: CASTEGLLTGELFF.

This clonotype showed up many times. This chain uses TRBV28 with TRBJ1-1; 9 nucleotides line up with TRBD1. Germline CDR1 reads MDHEN; CDR2 reads SYDVKM. V gave up 4 bases and J gave up 8 bases; unmatched junction bases: 5. The CDR3 extends over 13 amino acids. The CDR3, as DNA: TGTGCCAGCAGTTGGGGGGGACAGGGCGAAGCTTTCTTT. It codes for CASSWGGQGEAFF. The variable domain in full, completed from reference TRBV28 and TRBJ1-1, reads DVKVTQSSRYLVKRTGEKVFLECVQDMDHENMFWYRQDPGLGLRLIYFSYDVKMKEKGDIPEGYSVSREKKERFSLILESASTNQTSMYLCASSWGGQGEAFFGQGTRLTVV.

The gene calls are TRBV6-1 and TRBJ1-1; D is possibly TRBD1 (5 bases). The ends were cut back, 8 bases at V and 0 bases at J, with 13 bases in the middle. CDR3 length: 14 amino acids. Germline values: CDR1 MNHNS, CDR2 SASEGT. CDR3 in amino acids: CASYTRVMNTEAFF. The DNA for the CDR3 is TGTGCCAGCTATACCAGGGTGATGAACACTGAAGCTTTCTTT.

This clonotype showed up many times. The chain recombines TRBV4-1 with TRBJ2-3; D call uncertain. The CDR3 runs to 14 residues. CDR1 and CDR2 (germline): MGHRA, YSYEKL. V was shortened by 3 bases and J by 0 bases, with 7 bases between the two germline ends. CDR3 residues: CASSHYRSTDTQYF. In nucleotides, the CDR3 is TGCGCCAGCAGCCACTACAGAAGCACAGATACGCAGTATTTT.

V and J are TRBV19 and TRBJ1-1, with D hard to call. Per the germline V gene, CDR1 is LNHDA and CDR2 is SQIVND (reference sequence). CDR3 length equals 15 residues. V lost 3 bases to trimming and J lost 1 base, with 12 bases between them. CDR3 loop: CASSIIGGENTEAFF. The CDR3 nucleotides read TGTGCCAGTAGTATTATTGGCGGGGAGAACACTGAAGCTTTCTTT.

This chain links TRBV11-2 with TRBJ2-3; 12 bases agree with TRBD2. Germline V lookup: CDR1 SGHAT, CDR2 FQNNGV. The V and J ends lost 4 bases and 4 bases, in that order; junction bases with no gene match: 6. The CDR3 totals 16 residues. The CDR3 sequence: CASSSLGTSGSDTQYF. Here the CDR3 DNA reads TGTGCCAGCAGCTCGCTAGGGACTAGCGGGTCAGATACGCAGTATTTT.

This clonotype was seen ten or more times. The genes are TRBV4-2 and TRBJ1-5; a weak D match, TRBD1 (5 bases). The V and J ends lost 4 bases and 6 bases respectively, with 19 bases between them. Germline-derived CDR1 and CDR2 are LGHNA and YNFKEQ. This CDR3 is built from 16 residues. The CDR3 reads CASSLAFQGSGQPQHF. The CDR3 DNA is TGTGCCAGCAGCCTGGCTTTCCAGGGATCAGGTCAGCCCCAGCATTTT.

This clonotype was picked up a small number of times. CDR3 loop: CASSITAGDYNEQFF. CDR3 in DNA: TGTGCCAGTAGTATAACGGCGGGGGACTACAATGAGCAGTTCTTC. J is TRBJ2-1 and V is TRBV19, with 7 bases that match TRBD2. The V and J ends lost 2 bases and 3 bases, in that order; junction bases with no gene match: 4. CDR1 is LNHDA, CDR2 SQIVND, per germline (reference sequence). This CDR3 region has 15 residues.

The chain employs TRBV10-3 and TRBJ2-5; 14 bases align to TRBD2. Germline V gene sequence: CDR1 ENHRY, CDR2 SYGVKD. The CDR3 runs to 16 residues. V lost 10 bases to trimming and J lost 3 bases; unmatched junction nucleotides: 10. The CDR3 loop reads CATGTSGGRYEETQYF. The CDR3 region has the DNA TGTGCCACTGGGACTAGCGGGGGCCGGTACGAAGAGACCCAGTACTTC.

This clonotype appeared many times. This chain connects TRBV19 to TRBJ2-1; D is uncertain. Germline lookup yields CDR1 LNHDA and CDR2 SQIVND (reference sequence). V was shortened by 3 bases and J by 9 bases, with 9 bases between the two germline ends. The CDR3 has 12 residues. CDR3 bases: TGTGCCAGTAGTATGGCTGTGGCTGAGCAGTTCTTC. Amino acid sequence: CASSMAVAEQFF.

The rearrangement uses TRBV3-1 and TRBJ2-7; a weak D match, TRBD1 (6 bases). V lost 1 base, J lost 5 bases, and 9 bases lay in between. The CDR3 runs to 13 residues. Germline V gives CDR1 LGHDT, CDR2 YNNKEL (reference sequence). CDR3 residues: CASSQGYRDEQYV. The CDR3 DNA reads TGTGCCAGCAGCCAAGGGTACAGGGACGAGCAGTACGTC.

This CDR3 reads CASSPGGINTEAFF. CDR3 nucleotide sequence: TGTGCCAGCAGTCCCGGGGGGATCAACACTGAAGCTTTCTTT. The chain carries TRBV6-2 or TRBV6-3 and TRBJ1-1, with a tentative D call TRBD1 (5 bases). The CDR3 runs to 14 residues. Per the germline V gene, CDR1 is MNHEY and CDR2 is SVGEGT. The V gene lost 5 bases and the J gene lost 2 bases, with 12 bases spanning the gap.

J is TRBJ1-2 and V is TRBV28; a possible D gene is TRBD1 (6 bases). This CDR3 is built from 14 residues. Trimming removed 5 bases from V and 4 bases from J, with 14 bases in between. CDR1 is MDHEN, CDR2 SYDVKM, per germline. In DNA, the CDR3 is TGTGCCAGCAGTACTACCGGGACAAGCTATGGCTACACCTTC. Its translation is CASSTTGTSYGYTF.

This clonotype was counted at least ten times. The J gene is TRBJ2-1, the V gene TRBV5-1; 12 bases map to TRBD1. The CDR3 runs to 17 residues. With 1 base clipped from V and 5 bases from J, the junction kept 7 bases outside the gene matches. Per the germline V gene, CDR1 is SGHRS and CDR2 is YFSETQ. The CDR3: CASSLQGQGANHNEQFF. CDR3 DNA: TGCGCCAGCAGCTTGCAGGGACAGGGGGCAAATCACAATGAGCAGTTCTTC.

The sample holds many counts of this clonotype. The chain carries TRBV14 and TRBJ2-4; D ambiguous. In germline, CDR1 is SGHDN, CDR2 FVKESK. The CDR3 runs 15 residues. V dropped 0 bases and J dropped 3 bases, with 9 bases sitting between them. CDR3 residues: CASSQDGTLKNIQYF. CDR3 DNA: TGTGCCAGCAGCCAAGATGGCACTCTCAAAAACATTCAGTACTTC.

This clonotype was seen many times. V is TRBV20-1 and J is TRBJ2-1, with D possibly matching TRBD2 (5 bases). The CDR3 is 14 residues long. Trimming stripped 6 bases from V and 5 bases from J, with 17 bases between. The germline gives CDR1 DFQATT, CDR2 SNEGSKA (reference sequence). The CDR3 region has the DNA TGCAGTGCCCCAGATCGCAGCGGTAACAATGAGCAGTTCTTC. Protein sequence: CSAPDRSGNNEQFF.

A word on this clonotype: Mismatch with germline at one junction end may stem from a read error. This chain uses TRBV4-1 with TRBJ2-1, with D tentatively TRBD1 or TRBD2 (5 bases each). CDR1 is MGHRA, CDR2 YSYEKL, per germline. The CDR3 covers 15 residues. DNA for the CDR3: TGCGACAGCAGCCAAGCCACCGGGACCTTGGGTGAGCAGTTCTTC. This encodes CDSSQATGTLGEQFF.

This clonotype was recorded a few times. This chain links TRBV19 with TRBJ2-1; TRBD1 matches at 9 bases. V lost 4 bases and J lost 8; bases outside the gene matches: 15. The CDR3 length is 17 residues. The germline V gene encodes CDR1 LNHDA and CDR2 SQIVND (reference sequence). The CDR3 sequence: CASSRRTGDGLLDEQFF. The CDR3 nucleotides are TGTGCCAGTAGTAGAAGGACAGGGGACGGGTTGTTGGATGAGCAGTTCTTC.

This clonotype was seen at least ten times. V usage is TRBV4-1 and J usage is TRBJ1-2; D is undetermined. CDR1 MGHRA and CDR2 YSYEKL come from the germline V gene. Trimming took 2 bases from V and 4 from J, leaving 23 bases between them. This CDR3 comprises 18 residues. The CDR3 loop is CASSQTYPQVLVGYGYTF. The CDR3 DNA sequence: TGCGCCAGCAGCCAAACGTACCCTCAGGTGCTAGTTGGCTATGGCTACACCTTC.

This clonotype was counted between two and nine times. The rearrangement uses TRBV5-4 and TRBJ2-5; D may be TRBD2 (5 bases). This CDR3 region has 13 residues. Looked up from germline, CDR1 is SGHNT and CDR2 is YYREEE (reference sequence). The CDR3, as DNA: TGTGCGAGAATGGACTCTGCGGGCGAGACCCAGTACTTC. This codes for CARMDSAGETQYF. The full variable domain, with the rest looked up from reference TRBV5-4 and TRBJ2-5, is ETGVTQSPTHLIKTRGQQVTLRCSSQSGHNTVSWYQQALGQGPQFIFQYYREEENGRGNFPPRFSGLQFPNYSSELNVNALELDDSALYLCARMDSAGETQYFGPGTRLLVL.

This clonotype was counted between two and nine times. V is TRBV7-8 and J is TRBJ1-4, with D uncertain. The CDR3 is made up of 15 amino acids. CDR1 is SGHVS, CDR2 FQNEAQ, per germline. Trimming removed 0 bases from V and 0 bases from J, with 5 bases in between. CDR3 DNA sequence: TGTGCCAGCAGCTTAGCCGGTGCAACTAATGAAAAACTGTTTTTT. It yields the protein CASSLAGATNEKLFF.

Only a few counts were recorded for this clonotype. The chain employs TRBV7-2 and TRBJ1-6; unclear D gene. The V end lost 2 bases, the J end lost 7 bases, and 9 bases lay between the germline ends. The germline V gene encodes CDR1 SGHTA and CDR2 FQGNSA. This CDR3 region has 14 residues. The chain's CDR3 is CASSLLRMNSPLHF. CDR3 nucleotides: TGTGCCAGCAGCTTACTACGCATGAATTCACCCCTCCACTTT.

The J gene is TRBJ2-3, the V gene TRBV18; no definite D call. The CDR3 is made up of 15 amino acids. Deletions cut 0 bases from V and 2 bases from J, with 9 bases between. Germline V gene sequence: CDR1 KGHSH, CDR2 LQKENI. This CDR3 is CASSPPQENTDTQYF. For the CDR3, the DNA is TGTGCCAGCTCACCACCCCAAGAAAACACAGATACGCAGTATTTT.

The DNA for the CDR3 is TGCAGCGTTGGAGACTACCGGACAGGGGGAGGCTACACCTTC. Amino acid sequence: CSVGDYRTGGGYTF. V and J are TRBV29-1 and TRBJ1-2; 10 nucleotides align to TRBD1. The germline V gene encodes CDR1 SQVTM and CDR2 ANQGSEA. This CDR3 has 14 residues. V shed 4 bases, J shed 8 bases, and the junction held 10 bases outside the gene matches.

This chain joins TRBV4-3 and TRBJ2-3; 8 bases are a match to TRBD2. The J segment lost 6 bases and the V segment lost 1 base, leaving 6 bases of the junction unmatched. The germline CDR1 and CDR2 sequences are LGHNA and YSLEER. The CDR3 contains 15 residues. CDR3 in amino acids: CASSQGNSGGDTQYF. CDR3 coding DNA: TGCGCCAGCAGCCAAGGCAACAGCGGGGGTGATACGCAGTATTTT.